Shown below are 27 T cell receptor beta chains from a single sample sequenced in a study of blood T cell repertoires in COVID-19. Some clones are missing from TCRdb's copy, which holds only in-frame ones; the method was immunoSEQ multiplex PCR. The profile shows fewer than 400,000 clones, over 80% of them singletons. Sequencing input: PBMCs or T cells enriched from blood (not recorded which). These receptors were collected from a woman younger than 30 who had recovered from COVID-19.

The chain has TRBV4-3 and TRBJ2-1; a weak D match, TRBD2 (6 bases). The CDR3 runs 14 residues. V shed 6 bases and J shed 5 bases, with 14 bases lying between them. CDR1 LGHNA and CDR2 YSLEER come from the germline V gene. The CDR3: CASSLIRGNNEQFF. Here the CDR3 DNA reads TGCGCCAGCAGTCTGATCCGGGGGAACAATGAGCAGTTCTTC.

The genes are TRBV11-1 and TRBJ2-1, with D maybe TRBD1 (5 bases). Germline assignment: CDR1 SGHAT and CDR2 FQDESV (reference sequence). V was shortened by 2 bases and J by 5 bases, with 7 bases between the two germline ends. The CDR3 runs 13 residues. The CDR3 loop reads CASSLSGNNEQFF. The CDR3 DNA sequence: TGTGCCAGCAGCTTATCAGGGAACAATGAGCAGTTCTTC.

This clone has just one count. The chain uses TRBV2 and TRBJ1-6; 7 bases are a match to TRBD1. This CDR3 has 16 residues. V dropped 2 bases and J dropped 5; count of bases not matched to a gene: 6. Looked up from germline, CDR1 is SNHLY and CDR2 is FYNNEI. CDR3 coding DNA: TGTGCCAGCAGTGAATTTAGGGGACAGAATAATTCACCCCTCCACTTT. This sequence encodes CASSEFRGQNNSPLHF.

This sequence joins TRBV28 and TRBJ2-1, with D possibly TRBD2 on 7 matching bases. The CDR3 is made up of 14 amino acids. The V gene lost 7 bases and the J gene lost 8 bases, with 18 bases spanning the gap. Per germline, CDR1 MDHEN and CDR2 SYDVKM. The CDR3 is CASKGGREWYEQFF. CDR3 DNA sequence: TGTGCCAGCAAGGGGGGGCGGGAGTGGTATGAGCAGTTCTTC. Full variable domain (remainder filled in from reference TRBV28 and TRBJ2-1): DVKVTQSSRYLVKRTGEKVFLECVQDMDHENMFWYRQDPGLGLRLIYFSYDVKMKEKGDIPEGYSVSREKKERFSLILESASTNQTSMYLCASKGGREWYEQFFGPGTRLTVL.

This rearrangement joins TRBV9 to TRBJ2-1; 7 bases agree with TRBD2. This CDR3 comprises 12 residues. Germline V gives CDR1 SGDLS, CDR2 YYNGEE. Trimming at V came to 0 bases and at J to 11 bases, leaving 2 bases not matched to a gene. CDR3 bases: TGTGCCAGCAGCGTAGTCGGGGGGAAGCAGTTCTTC. It specifies CASSVVGGKQFF. Drawing the rest from reference TRBV9 and TRBJ2-1, the complete variable domain is DSGVTQTPKHLITATGQRVTLRCSPRSGDLSVYWYQQSLDQGLQFLIQYYNGEERAKGNILERFSAQQFPDLHSELNLSSLELGDSALYFCASSVVGGKQFFGPGTRLTVL.

The V call is TRBV4-1, the J call TRBJ2-7; TRBD2 aligns across 8 bases. This CDR3 has 15 residues. Germline V gene data show CDR1 as MGHRA and CDR2 as YSYEKL. Losses at the gene ends were 0 bases for V and 6 bases for J; bases not matched to a gene: 7. The CDR3 region is CASSQEPRLAGEQYF. CDR3 bases: TGCGCCAGCAGCCAAGAGCCTCGGCTAGCGGGCGAGCAGTACTTC.

This rearrangement joins TRBV10-3 to TRBJ2-5; 7 bases match TRBD1. The CDR3 is made up of 13 amino acids. The V gene end was trimmed by 10 bases and the J gene end by 0 bases; junction bases not matched to a gene: 5. Germline V CDR1 and CDR2: ENHRY, SYGVKD. The CDR3 nucleotides read TGTGCCACTGAGGGACAGTACCAAGAGACCCAGTACTTC. This translates into CATEGQYQETQYF.

J is TRBJ2-2 and V is TRBV10-3, with 9 bases identical to TRBD1. Germline V gene data show CDR1 as ENHRY and CDR2 as SYGVKD. The J segment lost 7 bases and the V segment lost 3 bases, leaving 9 bases of the junction unmatched. This CDR3 is 16 amino acids long. The CDR3 here is CAISEFMGQGYGELFF. Written as DNA, the CDR3 is TGTGCCATCAGTGAATTCATGGGACAGGGCTACGGGGAGCTGTTTTTT.

This chain joins TRBV13 and TRBJ2-2; D may be TRBD2 (6 bases). CDR1 and CDR2 (germline): PRHDT, FYEKMQ (reference sequence). This CDR3 has 14 amino acids. V shed 5 bases and J shed 5 bases, with 12 bases lying between them. The CDR3 region has the DNA TGTGCCAGCAGCCCCGACCGGGGGACCGGGGAGCTGTTTTTT. Translating it yields CASSPDRGTGELFF.

The rearrangement joins TRBV7-3 to TRBJ1-1, with D perhaps matching TRBD1 (6 bases). Trimming left V 6 bases short and J 8 bases short, with 10 bases between. The germline gives CDR1 SGHTA, CDR2 FQGTGA. The CDR3 is 11 residues long. The DNA of the CDR3 is TGTGCCAGCAGTGCGGGGGCAGAAGCTTTCTTT. This codes for CASSAGAEAFF. Variable domain in full (rest from reference TRBV7-3 and TRBJ1-1): GAGVSQTPSNKVTEKGKYVELRCDPISGHTALYWYRQSLGQGPEFLIYFQGTGAADDSGLPNDRFFAVRPEGSVSTLKIQRTERGDSAVYLCASSAGAEAFFGQGTRLTVV.

The gene calls are TRBV6-2 or TRBV6-3 and TRBJ2-3; D gene ambiguous. Germline CDR1 MNHEY, CDR2 SVGEGT. Trimming removed 5 bases from V and 2 bases from J, with 14 bases in between. The length of the CDR3 is 15 residues. In nucleotides, the CDR3 is TGTGCCAGCAGTCCCGGAGCTGAGACCACAGATACGCAGTATTTT. It encodes CASSPGAETTDTQYF.

The chain has TRBV6-6 and TRBJ2-3; 10 nucleotides match TRBD2. There are 16 residues in the CDR3. The V gene end was trimmed by 7 bases and the J gene end by 0 bases; junction bases not matched to a gene: 7. Germline lookup yields CDR1 MNHNY and CDR2 SVGAGI (reference sequence). The CDR3 sequence is CASTRTSGTSTDTQYF. The CDR3, as DNA: TGTGCCAGCACCCGGACTAGCGGCACTAGCACAGATACGCAGTATTTT.

The V call is TRBV28, the J call TRBJ1-2; a possible D gene is TRBD1 (6 bases). Trimming took off 6 bases at V and 0 bases at J, with 11 bases between the two ends. The CDR3 length is 14 residues. Germline-derived CDR1 and CDR2 are MDHEN and SYDVKM. The CDR3 DNA reads as TGTGCCAGCAGGGAGACAGGTGCTAACTATGGCTACACCTTC. It encodes CASRETGANYGYTF.

The genes are TRBV28 and TRBJ1-2; D may be TRBD1 (6 bases). Deletions cut 2 bases from V and 5 bases from J, with 15 bases between. This CDR3 has 15 amino acids. CDR1 and CDR2 (germline): MDHEN, SYDVKM. CDR3: CASSLGQIHGYGYTF. In DNA form, the CDR3 reads TGTGCCAGCAGTTTAGGACAGATCCATGGGTATGGCTACACCTTC.

The chain carries TRBV6-1 and TRBJ1-4; 7 nucleotides match TRBD1. Germline trimming cut 3 bases from V and 8 bases from J; bases unmatched to any gene: 3. This CDR3 region has 13 residues. Germline-derived CDR1 and CDR2 are MNHNS and SASEGT. CDR3 sequence (DNA): TGTGCCAGCAGTGAGACACAGGGGGAAAAACTGTTTTTT. Translation gives CASSETQGEKLFF.

The CDR3 DNA sequence: TGTGCCAGCAGCCGAATCCCGGGACTAGCGGGAGAGAACGAGCAGTTCTTC. Translating it yields CASSRIPGLAGENEQFF. The chain is built from TRBV14 and TRBJ2-1; the match to TRBD2 covers 14 bases. With 4 bases clipped from V and 10 bases from J, the junction kept 12 bases outside the gene matches. Germline loops: CDR1 SGHDN, CDR2 FVKESK. The CDR3 runs to 17 residues.

The chain links TRBV7-3 to TRBJ2-1; 10 bases are a match to TRBD2. CDR1 is SGHTA and CDR2 is FQGTGA in the germline V gene. The length of the CDR3 is 15 residues. Trimming at V came to 4 bases and at J to 4 bases, leaving 4 bases not matched to a gene. This CDR3 reads CASSSPAGGYNEQFF. The CDR3 DNA is TGTGCCAGCAGCTCTCCAGCGGGGGGGTACAATGAGCAGTTCTTC.

The rearrangement links TRBV6-5 to TRBJ2-5; 7 bases are a match to TRBD1. V shed 5 bases, J shed 0 bases, and the junction held 6 bases outside the gene matches. In germline, CDR1 is MNHEY, CDR2 SVGAGI. This CDR3 has 15 amino acids. CDR3 sequence reads: CASSSPGTDQETQYF. CDR3 nucleotide sequence: TGTGCCAGCAGTAGCCCCGGGACAGACCAAGAGACCCAGTACTTC.

The sample holds one count of this clone. The rearrangement links TRBV7-8 to TRBJ2-2; TRBD2 agrees at 10 bases. With V trimmed by 5 bases and J by 2 bases, 5 bases remained unmatched. Germline V gene lookup returns CDR1 SGHVS and CDR2 FQNEAQ. The CDR3 contains 16 residues. This CDR3 reads CASSVTSGFNTGELFF. The CDR3 bases are TGTGCCAGCAGCGTGACTAGCGGGTTTAACACCGGGGAGCTGTTTTTT.

The chain links TRBV10-3 to TRBJ2-1; TRBD2 matches at 8 bases. The CDR3 contains 15 residues. The germline V gene has CDR1 ENHRY and CDR2 SYGVKD. V lost 3 bases to trimming and J lost 2 bases; unmatched junction nucleotides: 3. The CDR3 loop is CAISESGGTYNEQFF. Written as DNA, the CDR3 is TGTGCCATCAGTGAAAGCGGGGGAACCTACAATGAGCAGTTCTTC.

This chain's CDR3 is CASRGQAFNEKLFF. CDR3 DNA: TGTGCCAGCAGGGGACAGGCTTTTAATGAAAAACTGTTTTTT. The rearrangement uses TRBV7-2 and TRBJ1-4; 8 nucleotides agree with TRBD1. Germline loops: CDR1 SGHTA, CDR2 FQGNSA. This CDR3 spans 14 amino acids. The junction had 4 bases not matched to a gene; V was cut back by 6 bases and J by 4 bases.

The rearrangement uses TRBV28 and TRBJ1-5; weak D call: TRBD1 (6 bases). CDR3 length equals 17 residues. CDR1 MDHEN and CDR2 SYDVKM come from the germline V gene. V dropped 6 bases and J dropped 0 bases, with 18 bases sitting between them. The CDR3 loop is CASSPPRGRYSNQPQHF. CDR3 nucleotides: TGTGCCAGCAGCCCTCCCAGGGGCCGCTATAGCAATCAGCCCCAGCATTTT.

V gene TRBV7-8 combines with J gene TRBJ2-7, with D perhaps matching TRBD1 (6 bases). The V end was cut by 2 bases, the J end by 0 bases, with 11 bases between. The CDR3 totals 15 residues. Per the germline V gene, CDR1 is SGHVS and CDR2 is FQNEAQ. This chain's CDR3 is CASSLFQGPSYEQYF. The CDR3 DNA reads as TGTGCCAGCAGCTTATTCCAGGGGCCCTCCTACGAGCAGTACTTC. The whole variable domain, filled in from reference TRBV7-8 and TRBJ2-7, reads GAGVSQSPRYKVAKRGQDVALRCDPISGHVSLFWYQQALGQGPEFLTYFQNEAQLDKSGLPSDRFFAERPEGSVSTLKIQRTQQEDSAVYLCASSLFQGPSYEQYFGPGTRLTVT.

The V gene is TRBV9, the J gene TRBJ1-5; D not resolved. V was pared by 0 bases and J by 4 bases, with 8 bases between. This CDR3 has 14 amino acids. CDR1 and CDR2 from the germline V gene are SGDLS and YYNGEE. Here the CDR3 reads CASSVAPDNQPQHF. CDR3 nucleotide sequence: TGTGCCAGCAGCGTAGCTCCAGATAATCAGCCCCAGCATTTT.

J is TRBJ2-7 and V is TRBV10-3, with TRBD1 identical over 7 bases. Germline trimming cut 2 bases from V and 0 bases from J; bases unmatched to any gene: 7. CDR1 ENHRY and CDR2 SYGVKD come from the germline V gene. The CDR3 is 16 residues long. CDR3 sequence: CAISETSGTASYEQYF. For the CDR3, the DNA is TGTGCCATCAGTGAGACCTCCGGGACAGCCTCCTACGAGCAGTACTTC.

The chain recombines TRBV5-1 with TRBJ2-7, with TRBD2 matching over 8 bases. Germline V CDR1 and CDR2: SGHRS, YFSETQ. Trimming cost V 2 bases and J 1 base; bases outside gene matches: 2. The CDR3 spans 14 residues. The CDR3 region is CASSLTSGSYEQYF. CDR3 nucleotides: TGCGCCAGCAGCTTAACTAGCGGATCCTACGAGCAGTACTTC.

V is TRBV28 and J is TRBJ2-3, with D unresolved. From germline, CDR1 is MDHEN and CDR2 SYDVKM. This CDR3 is 15 amino acids long. Deletions cut 2 bases from V and 0 bases from J, with 9 bases between. The CDR3 is CASSLRGTSTDTQYF. Written as DNA, the CDR3 is TGTGCCAGCAGTTTAAGAGGAACTAGCACAGATACGCAGTATTTT.